This TCR beta chain was sequenced for a study of TIL therapy for anti-PD-1-resistant metastatic lung cancer (dated by TCRdb to the early 2020s). As for the study more broadly: Enrolled patients had a median age of around 58 years (range about 38-80) and a median tumor PD-L1 proportion score of 6%. The cohort was predominantly lung adenocarcinoma, with four EGFR-mutant and two ALK-rearranged tumors, and half of patients were current or former smokers. Across the cohort, whole-exome sequencing showed a median non-synonymous tumor mutation burden of around 1.4 mutations per megabase. T cell receptor beta sequencing of tumor and peripheral blood served to follow clonotypes across the tumor, the expanded TIL product, and serial blood samples.

This specimen's time point label, per the study, means: pre-treatment sample, taken before nivolumab and TIL therapy. Excised metastases, mostly pleural nodules or supraclavicular lymph nodes, were used as baseline tumor samples and were taken from the same resection from which TIL were grown. Tumors were harvested before any PD-1/PD-L1 blockade; patients then received nivolumab, and those progressing received lymphodepletion, expanded TIL infusion and IL-2. Adults with stage 4 NSCLC were enrolled in a dual-center phase I trial from late 2017 to January 2020. The samples were obtained from a phase I trial that was single-arm and open-label and tested tumor-infiltrating lymphocyte therapy combined with nivolumab in advanced non-small cell lung cancer. Portions of each resected tumor were snap-frozen in liquid nitrogen and were stored at -80 degrees C. Tumor regions of interest were chosen on H&E sections by laser-capture macrodissection, pulverized into about 16 mg aliquots, and extracted with Qiagen Allprep kits.

General study outcomes and caveats: Higher clonality and lower diversity were observed in expanded TIL cultures than in baseline intratumoral T cells (median clonality roughly 6% vs 31%, p < 0.0001). High clonal turnover was observed in TIL culture, with many enriched product clones not detected in the baseline tumor, which suggested clonal contraction rather than faithful expansion. The study protocol defined all tumor marker inferences as exploratory. Because the cohort was highly selected, with more treatment-naive, never-smoker and oncogene-addicted patients than is typical, generalizability is limited.

Using bias-controlled multiplex PCR with the immunoSEQ v3 hsTCRB kit, the TCR beta CDR3 regions were amplified from genomic DNA. TCR libraries were sequenced on an Illumina NextSeq 500 to 2 million to 2.5 million read pairs for survey level or roughly 4.5-6.5 million for deep level. In the paper's pipeline: Clonality was reported by immunoSEQ Analyzer software, which also assigned V, D and J genes and filtered out non-productive sequences. Repertoires were compared using productive Simpson clonality and Morisita overlap index of productive TRB rearrangements between infused TIL and blood. Drawn from immuneACCESS, this table holds only the in-frame rearrangements with V and J called that TCRdb kept. Clones are partly lost; checked studies trace under half to an unresolved V gene and leave the rest unexplained. The V and J calls and clone size are taken from that table; D and trimming were inferred from the DNA. This sample lists about 100,000 clones; less than 70% were detected once. The top ten clones comprise roughly 9.7% of the sample.

Of note for this clone: Its antigen target is currently unknown. Per-base qualities were not stored, and no clone one base away is much larger.

Measured from the cysteine to the phenylalanine, the CDR3 is 16 residues long. Left in the record is the CDR3 DNA by itself, 48 bases read in frame from the first base. V trim: 4 bases; J trim: 2 bases; unmatched bases: 3. CDR1 and CDR2 are read off the germline V gene as LGHNA and YNFKEQ. The source is a person between 25 and 79 years old with non-small cell lung cancer. The rearranged segments are TRBV4-2 and TRBJ2-2, with 11 junctional bases fitting TRBD2. The sequences come from tumor tissue, collected at baseline. The bases read TGTGCCAGCAGCCTAACTAGCGGGAGTAACACCGGGGAGCTGTTTTTT. Translated, this gives CASSLTSGSNTGELFF.